These T cell receptor beta chains were read from a single sample in a study of tumor-infiltrating lymphocytes in primary liver carcinoma. In TCRdb, the multiplex PCR reads were re-called with MiXCR into one record per CDR3 protein. The profile covers about 130,000 distinct CDR3 sequences, with around 60% appearing a single time and roughly 7.9% taken by the ten largest. Sequenced input: liver tumor tissue from sampling region 3. These receptors originate from a woman aged 55-69 years with primary liver carcinoma and hepatitis B virus infection. Each CDR3 is given with its conserved first and last residue. The order of the fields is V gene, D gene, CDR3 length, J gene, clone size, CDR3 protein, CDR3 DNA. A D gene is named only where the DNA matches it firmly. Clone size is not always given. Where it is, it says once, few, many or a class for expanded clones.

V gene: TRBV4-1
D gene: NA
CDR3 length: 17
J gene: TRBJ2-1
clone size: NA
CDR3 protein: CASSHRLEGSPYNEQFF
CDR3 DNA: TGCGCCAGCAGCCATAGACTAGAGGGGAGCCCCTACAATGAGCAGTTCTTC

V gene: TRBV4-1
D gene: NA
CDR3 length: 16
J gene: TRBJ2-7
clone size: NA
CDR3 protein: CASSQGYSGLTYEQYF
CDR3 DNA: TGCGCCAGCAGCCAGGGGTATTCGGGACTCACCTACGAGCAGTACTTC

V gene: TRBV13
D gene: NA
CDR3 length: 13
J gene: TRBJ1-2
clone size: many
CDR3 protein: CASSSQENYGYTF
CDR3 DNA: TGTGCCAGCAGCTCACAGGAGAACTATGGCTACACCTTC

V gene: TRBV6-2/TRBV6-3
D gene: TRBD2
CDR3 length: 16
J gene: TRBJ2-1
clone size: many
CDR3 protein: CASSPHSGRAMDEQFF
CDR3 DNA: TGTGCCAGCAGTCCCCATAGCGGGAGGGCCATGGATGAGCAGTTCTTC

V gene: TRBV11-3
D gene: NA
CDR3 length: 14
J gene: TRBJ1-1
clone size: once
CDR3 protein: CACSQYGLNPEAFF
CDR3 DNA: TGTGCCTGCAGCCAGTACGGCTTGAACCCTGAAGCTTTCTTT

V gene: TRBV29-1
D gene: TRBD1
CDR3 length: 14
J gene: TRBJ2-1
clone size: NA
CDR3 protein: CSLRTGGPYNEQLF
CDR3 DNA: TGCAGCCTGAGGACAGGGGGACCCTACAATGAGCAGTTATTC

V gene: TRBV28
D gene: TRBD1
CDR3 length: 18
J gene: TRBJ2-6
clone size: NA
CDR3 protein: CASSPPGQGCSGANVLTF
CDR3 DNA: TGTGCCAGCAGTCCCCCGGGACAGGGTTGCTCTGGGGCCAACGTCCTGACTTTC

V gene: TRBV10-3
D gene: TRBD2
CDR3 length: 15
J gene: TRBJ2-2
clone size: many
CDR3 protein: CAIGEAGGRTGELFF
CDR3 DNA: TGTGCCATCGGAGAGGCGGGAGGGCGAACCGGGGAGCTGTTTTTT

V gene: TRBV5-1
D gene: NA
CDR3 length: 17
J gene: TRBJ2-1
clone size: NA
CDR3 protein: CASSLVGTQQRVDEQFF
CDR3 DNA: TGCGCCAGCAGCTTGGTAGGGACACAGCAGCGGGTCGATGAGCAGTTCTTC

V gene: TRBV4-1
D gene: NA
CDR3 length: 19
J gene: TRBJ1-6
clone size: NA
CDR3 protein: CASSHPHWGASSYNSPLHF
CDR3 DNA: TGCGCTAGCAGCCACCCCCACTGGGGGGCGAGCTCCTATAATTCACCCCTCCACTTT

V gene: TRBV30
D gene: TRBD2
CDR3 length: 14
J gene: TRBJ2-1
clone size: many
CDR3 protein: CAWSVGTSVNEQFF
CDR3 DNA: TGTGCCTGGAGTGTAGGGACTAGCGTCAATGAGCAGTTCTTC

V gene: TRBV25-1
D gene: NA
CDR3 length: 13
J gene: TRBJ2-7
clone size: NA
CDR3 protein: CVSTPARGYEQYF
CDR3 DNA: TGTGTCAGCACCCCAGCTAGGGGCTACGAGCAGTACTTC

V gene: TRBV6-1
D gene: TRBD2
CDR3 length: 16
J gene: TRBJ2-1
clone size: NA
CDR3 protein: CASSPGLAGLTNEQFF
CDR3 DNA: TGTGCCAGCAGTCCAGGGCTAGCGGGATTGACCAATGAGCAGTTCTTC

V gene: TRBV29-1
D gene: NA
CDR3 length: 12
J gene: TRBJ2-3
clone size: NA
CDR3 protein: CSVEIGADTQYF
CDR3 DNA: TGCAGCGTTGAGATCGGGGCAGATACTCAGTATTTT

V gene: TRBV14
D gene: TRBD1
CDR3 length: 14
J gene: TRBJ2-7
clone size: once
CDR3 protein: CVIRPGQNSYEQYF
CDR3 DNA: TGTGTCATCCGACCGGGACAGAACTCCTACGAGCAGTACTTC

V gene: TRBV6-5
D gene: NA
CDR3 length: 14
J gene: TRBJ1-1
clone size: many
CDR3 protein: CASSPPHRNTEAFF
CDR3 DNA: TGTGCCAGCAGTCCGCCTCATAGGAACACTGAAGCTTTCTTT

V gene: TRBV4-2
D gene: NA
CDR3 length: 13
J gene: TRBJ2-7
clone size: NA
CDR3 protein: CDSSPRLLHEQYF
CDR3 DNA: TGTGACAGCAGTCCCCGTTTACTCCACGAGCAGTACTTC

V gene: TRBV28
D gene: NA
CDR3 length: 12
J gene: TRBJ1-2
clone size: NA
CDR3 protein: CASSLARGGYTF
CDR3 DNA: TGTGCCAGCAGTTTAGCCCGAGGTGGCTACACCTTC

V gene: TRBV6-5
D gene: NA
CDR3 length: 15
J gene: TRBJ2-2
clone size: NA
CDR3 protein: CARRDGGRDTGELFF
CDR3 DNA: TGTGCCCGCAGGGATGGGGGTCGGGACACCGGGGAGCTGTTTTTT

V gene: TRBV11-2
D gene: NA
CDR3 length: 15
J gene: TRBJ2-2
clone size: NA
CDR3 protein: CASSLQGSLAGDLFF
CDR3 DNA: TGTGCCAGCAGCCTACAGGGTTCTCTCGCCGGGGATCTGTTTTTT

V gene: TRBV11-3
D gene: NA
CDR3 length: 13
J gene: TRBJ1-1
clone size: NA
CDR3 protein: CASSPRALTEALF
CDR3 DNA: TGTGCCAGCAGCCCCCGTGCCTTAACTGAAGCTCTCTTT

V gene: TRBV29-1
D gene: NA
CDR3 length: 13
J gene: TRBJ2-1
clone size: NA
CDR3 protein: CSVVGTSHNEQFF
CDR3 DNA: TGCAGCGTTGTCGGGACCTCCCACAATGAGCAGTTCTTC

V gene: TRBV29-1
D gene: TRBD1
CDR3 length: 16
J gene: TRBJ2-1
clone size: NA
CDR3 protein: CSAPGQGARITKRQFF
CDR3 DNA: TGCAGCGCCCCGGGACAGGGGGCCAGAATCACAAAAAGGCAGTTCTTC

V gene: TRBV6-5
D gene: TRBD1
CDR3 length: 15
J gene: TRBJ1-3
clone size: NA
CDR3 protein: CASSYRAAGGHTIYF
CDR3 DNA: TGTGCCAGTAGTTACCGGGCGGCAGGGGGCCACACCATATATTTT